The clone carrying this TCR beta chain was seen more than once but under ten times. These data are taken from a study of response to subunit inactivated influenza vaccine. MiXCR, run by TCRdb on the RT-PCR reads, gives a single entry per CDR3 protein. The table records a few hundred thousand distinct CDR3 sequences, about 20% of them present only once. V lost 1 base, J lost 1 base, and 11 bases stayed unmatched. The V gene's germline CDR1 is SQVTM and CDR2 ANQGSEA. This CDR3 contains 17 residues. This chain connects TRBV29-1 to TRBJ1-1; 8 bases are shared with TRBD1. The input for sequencing was PBMCs from blood, taken less than 22 months after vaccination. This clonotype originated in a man aged 50-75 years who received an inactivated influenza vaccine. CDR3: CSVEVRYGQGANTEAFF. The DNA for the CDR3 is TGCAGCGTTGAAGTTAGATACGGCCAGGGGGCGAACACTGAAGCTTTCTTT. Complete variable domain (other parts from reference TRBV29-1 and TRBJ1-1): SAVISQKPSRDICQRGTSLTIQCQVDSQVTMMFWYRQQPGQSLTLIATANQGSEATYESGFVIDKFPISRPNLTFSTLTVSNMSPEDSSIYLCSVEVRYGQGANTEAFFGQGTRLTVV.